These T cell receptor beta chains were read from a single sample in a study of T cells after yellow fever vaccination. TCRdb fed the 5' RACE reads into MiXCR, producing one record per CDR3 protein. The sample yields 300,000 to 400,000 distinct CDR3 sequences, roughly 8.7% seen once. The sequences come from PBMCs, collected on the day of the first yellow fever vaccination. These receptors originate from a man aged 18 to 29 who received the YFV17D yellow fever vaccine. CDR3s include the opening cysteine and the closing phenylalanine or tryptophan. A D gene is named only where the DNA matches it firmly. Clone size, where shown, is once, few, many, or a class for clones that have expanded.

TGTGCCAGCAGCCAAGATCGGGACAGGGACAACTATGGCTACACCTTC	CASSQDRDRDNYGYTF	NA	16	TRBJ1-2	TRBD1	TRBV4-2
TGCGCCAGCAGCTTGGAATCACCCAAAGAGACCCAGTACTTC	CASSLESPKETQYF	NA	14	TRBJ2-5	NA	TRBV5-1
TGCGCCAGCAGCCAAGATCCAGGGGCCTACGAGCAGTACTTC	CASSQDPGAYEQYF	few	14	TRBJ2-7	NA	TRBV4-3
TGTGCCAGCAGCTCCACAGGGAACGAGCAGTACTTC	CASSSTGNEQYF	many	12	TRBJ2-7	NA	TRBV7-2
TGTGCCAGCTCAGGAGGACAGGGAGCGGCTTATTCACCCCTCCACTTT	CASSGGQGAAYSPLHF	few	16	TRBJ1-6	TRBD1	TRBV18
TGTGCCAGCAGCTTAGGCCAGGGTAACCAGTACTTC	CASSLGQGNQYF	few	12	TRBJ2-5	NA	TRBV7-2
TGTGCCACCCGCCGGGGATCGGCTGGGGCCAACGTCCTGACTTTC	CATRRGSAGANVLTF	few	15	TRBJ2-6	NA	TRBV19
TGTGCCAGCAGCCGGGACTTCTCGTCCTACAATGAGCAGTTCTTC	CASSRDFSSYNEQFF	NA	15	TRBJ2-1	NA	TRBV4-2
TGCAGTGGGACAGACCAACGAGACATTCAGTACTTC	CSGTDQRDIQYF	many	12	TRBJ2-4	NA	TRBV20-1
TGCTCCAGCAGCTTGGCACTAGGACCGGCGACACAAGAGACCCAGTACTTC	CSSSLALGPATQETQYF	NA	17	TRBJ2-5	NA	TRBV5-1
TGTGCCAGCAGCGTGGATCTTGGCTACACCTTC	CASSVDLGYTF	many	11	TRBJ1-2	NA	TRBV5-8
TGTGCCAGCAGACCTCAGGACAAAAATTATGGCTACACCTTC	CASRPQDKNYGYTF	NA	14	TRBJ1-2	NA	TRBV6-1
TGTGCCAGTAGTTCTCGACTCAGCTCCTACGAGCAGTACTTC	CASSSRLSSYEQYF	NA	14	TRBJ2-7	NA	TRBV19
TGTGCCAGCAGTTTTAGCAATACTGAAGCTTTCTTT	CASSFSNTEAFF	many	12	TRBJ1-1	NA	TRBV12-3/TRBV12-4
TGTGCCATCAGTGGTAGCGGGGGGCGGTCAAATGAGCAGTTCTTC	CAISGSGGRSNEQFF	NA	15	TRBJ2-1	TRBD2	TRBV10-3
TGTGCCAGCAGCTTAGGCGGTGGGTCAGGTTACACCTTC	CASSLGGGSGYTF	NA	13	TRBJ1-2	NA	TRBV7-9
TGTGCCAGCAGTTACGAAAGCCCCGGCGAAGCTTTCTTT	CASSYESPGEAFF	many	13	TRBJ1-1	NA	TRBV6-2/TRBV6-3
TGCGCCAGCAGCTCGGGGGTGCGGGCCAACGTCCTGACTTTC	CASSSGVRANVLTF	few	14	TRBJ2-6	NA	TRBV5-1
TGTGCCAGCCGTTCCGCCGGGACAGGGTCTTACAATGAGCAGTTCTTC	CASRSAGTGSYNEQFF	many	16	TRBJ2-1	TRBD1	TRBV7-2
TGCGCCAGCAGCCAAGAACTAGCGGGGGAAGAGACCCAGTACTTC	CASSQELAGEETQYF	many	15	TRBJ2-5	TRBD2	TRBV4-3
TGTGCCAGCATGGAGCGGGGGTCTTCTAGCACAGATACGCAGTATTTT	CASMERGSSSTDTQYF	many	16	TRBJ2-3	TRBD2	TRBV25-1
TGTGCCAGCAGTCTACGACTAGCGGGGGGTCAGAACACCGGGGAGCTGTTTTTT	CASSLRLAGGQNTGELFF	many	18	TRBJ2-2	TRBD2	TRBV12-3/TRBV12-4
TGTGCCAGCAGCGTATCGCCCGGGGGAGCTAACTATGGCTACACCTTC	CASSVSPGGANYGYTF	NA	16	TRBJ1-2	NA	TRBV9
TGTGCCAGCAGCCGGGCCGACGTGTACACAGATACGCAGTATTTT	CASSRADVYTDTQYF	NA	15	TRBJ2-3	NA	TRBV7-6
TGTGCCAGCAGATATCAGGGGGCCGGGGCGACCCAGTACTTC	CASRYQGAGATQYF	NA	14	TRBJ2-5	TRBD1	TRBV14
TGCGCCAGCAGCCAAGATTACAGGGGCCAAGAGACCCAGTACTTC	CASSQDYRGQETQYF	many	15	TRBJ2-5	TRBD1	TRBV4-3
TGTGCCAGCAGCTTTGATCCGGGGAGGGGAACTGAAGCTTTCTTT	CASSFDPGRGTEAFF	NA	15	TRBJ1-1	NA	TRBV7-3
TGTGCCAGCAGCTTAGGGGACAGGGGGGTTTGGAGCACAGATACGCAGTATTTT	CASSLGDRGVWSTDTQYF	many	18	TRBJ2-3	TRBD1	TRBV11-2
TGCGCCAGCAGCTTGGGGGGACAGCAGTTCTTC	CASSLGGQQFF	NA	11	TRBJ2-1	NA	TRBV5-1
TGTGCCAGCAGAGGGACAGGGGGCCGGTACGAGCAGTACTTC	CASRGTGGRYEQYF	few	14	TRBJ2-7	TRBD1	TRBV2
TGTGCCAGCAGTTCCTTAGCGGGTACCACAGATACGCAGTATTTT	CASSSLAGTTDTQYF	few	15	TRBJ2-3	TRBD2	TRBV6-2/TRBV6-3
TGTGCCAGCAGCGCCCCTAGCGACGCAGATACGCAGTATTTT	CASSAPSDADTQYF	few	14	TRBJ2-3	NA	TRBV6-1
TGTGCCAGCAGCTTAAGGGGGGGCACTGGGGCCAACGTCCTGACTTTC	CASSLRGGTGANVLTF	few	16	TRBJ2-6	NA	TRBV7-2
TGTGCCAGCTCACCCGACAGGGGTGAGCAGTTCTTC	CASSPDRGEQFF	few	12	TRBJ2-1	TRBD1	TRBV18
TGTGCCAGCAGCCTAGAGAGTCGGAACACTGAAGCTTTCTTT	CASSLESRNTEAFF	few	14	TRBJ1-1	NA	TRBV7-9
TGTGCCATCAGTGACCGCGGAGACCGTGCAGATACGCAGTATTTT	CAISDRGDRADTQYF	few	15	TRBJ2-3	NA	TRBV10-3
TGTGCCAGCAGTCCTTCGGGGGGGCAGTTCCATGAGCAGTTCTTC	CASSPSGGQFHEQFF	NA	15	TRBJ2-1	TRBD2	TRBV6-2/TRBV6-3
TGTGCCACCAGAGAGGCAGGGACCACCGGGGAGCTGTTTTTT	CATREAGTTGELFF	NA	14	TRBJ2-2	NA	TRBV15
TGTGCCAGCAGCTTAGCGCGGGGCAGGGGATCACCCCTCCACTTT	CASSLARGRGSPLHF	few	15	TRBJ1-6	NA	TRBV7-2
TGTGCCAGCAGCTTAGGGTCCGACCGAGGCTGGGTTGAGCAGTACTTC	CASSLGSDRGWVEQYF	many	16	TRBJ2-7	NA	TRBV7-2
TGCAGTGCTAGAGATACCCGGGGAGCCTATAATTCACCCCTCCACTTT	CSARDTRGAYNSPLHF	NA	16	TRBJ1-6	NA	TRBV20-1
TGCAGTGCGGGGCAGGAGGTGGATCAGCCCCAGCATTTT	CSAGQEVDQPQHF	NA	13	TRBJ1-5	NA	TRBV20-1
TGCGCCAGCAGCCTTCAAACACAGGGTCAGCCCCAGCATTTT	CASSLQTQGQPQHF	NA	14	TRBJ1-5	NA	TRBV4-3
TGTGCCAGCAGTAACGGTCCAGGGTTAAGCTTCTTGGCACCCCTCCACTTT	CASSNGPGLSFLAPLHF	few	17	TRBJ1-6	NA	TRBV6-5
TGTGCCAGCAGCTTCAATCAAGGACAATCCCAGCCCCAGCATTTT	CASSFNQGQSQPQHF	few	15	TRBJ1-5	NA	TRBV7-2
TGTGCCAGCAGCTCACCAGGGTCGGGGAGCAATGAGCAGTTCTTC	CASSSPGSGSNEQFF	many	15	TRBJ2-1	NA	TRBV7-6
TGCAGTGGTTCAGGGCCATACGAGCAGTACTTC	CSGSGPYEQYF	few	11	TRBJ2-7	NA	TRBV20-1
TGCGCCAGCAGCCAAGTTTTAGAGGGGAGGGAGACCCAGTACTTC	CASSQVLEGRETQYF	NA	15	TRBJ2-5	NA	TRBV4-3
TGTGCCAGCAGCTGGGTAGGCAGTGGGGATACGCAGTATTTT	CASSWVGSGDTQYF	NA	14	TRBJ2-3	NA	TRBV5-4
TGTGCCAGCAGTACAGGGGGCTATACTGAAGCTTTCTTT	CASSTGGYTEAFF	few	13	TRBJ1-1	TRBD1	TRBV28
TGTGCCAGCTGGGTCGGGGCGGATGAGCAGTTCTTC	CASWVGADEQFF	NA	12	TRBJ2-1	NA	TRBV28
TGTGCCAGCACCACTGAGGCCGGAGGGGTCACTGAAGCTTTCTTT	CASTTEAGGVTEAFF	few	15	TRBJ1-1	NA	TRBV7-6
TGTGCCAGCACCAAGCAGGTTCTTCAGGGAGGTCCCCGTGGCTACACCTTC	CASTKQVLQGGPRGYTF	NA	17	TRBJ1-2	NA	TRBV3-1